The 18 T cell receptor beta chains reported below all come from one sample, sequenced in a study of monozygotic twins with cystic fibrosis. Only in-frame clones appear in the TCRdb table, and some are missing; sequencing was by immunoSEQ multiplex PCR. The sample lists over a thousand clones, just over 90% occurring once. The specimen was blood. All receptors derive from a boy between 5 and 17 years old with cystic fibrosis.

The chain joins TRBV19 to TRBJ2-3; TRBD2 agrees at 7 bases. CDR3 size: 13 residues. The junction had 12 bases not matched to a gene; V was cut back by 5 bases and J by 13 bases. The germline V gene encodes CDR1 LNHDA and CDR2 SQIVND (reference sequence). This chain's CDR3 is CASSLTPSGIKYF. CDR3 bases: TGTGCCAGTAGTCTTACACCGAGCGGGATAAAGTATTTT. The full variable domain, completed using reference TRBV19 and TRBJ2-3, is DGGITQSPKYLFRKEGQNVTLSCEQNLNHDAMYWYRQDPGQGLRLIYYSQIVNDFQKGDIAEGYSVSREKKESFPLTVTSAQKNPTAFYLCASSLTPSGIKYFGPGTRLTVL.

This chain uses TRBV6-5 with TRBJ2-1; D might be TRBD2 (6 bases). The V gene lost 2 bases and the J gene lost 9 bases, with 17 bases spanning the gap. The length of the CDR3 is 15 residues. Germline-derived CDR1 and CDR2 are MNHEY and SVGAGI. As DNA, the CDR3 is TGTGCCAGCAGTTACGGGACTCCCGGACCAAGTGAGCAGTTCTTC. Translating gives CASSYGTPGPSEQFF.

This chain joins TRBV28 and TRBJ2-1, with 7 nucleotides matching TRBD2. The germline gives CDR1 MDHEN, CDR2 SYDVKM. This CDR3 spans 15 amino acids. Unmatched junction bases numbered 6, after V lost 5 bases and J lost 2 bases. CDR3 DNA sequence: TGTGCCAGCAGTATAGCGGGTGTGACCTACAATGAGCAGTTCTTC. This codes for CASSIAGVTYNEQFF. Filled out from reference TRBV28 and TRBJ2-1, the complete variable domain reads DVKVTQSSRYLVKRTGEKVFLECVQDMDHENMFWYRQDPGLGLRLIYFSYDVKMKEKGDIPEGYSVSREKKERFSLILESASTNQTSMYLCASSIAGVTYNEQFFGPGTRLTVL.

The gene calls are TRBV19 and TRBJ1-1, with D unclear. With 6 bases removed from V and 4 bases from J, the gap between germline ends came to 12 bases. The CDR3 has 13 residues. The germline V gene encodes CDR1 LNHDA and CDR2 SQIVND (reference sequence). This chain's CDR3 is CASRDGVLTEAFF. The DNA for the CDR3 is TGTGCCAGTAGGGATGGCGTTCTCACTGAAGCTTTCTTT.

V is TRBV6-1 and J is TRBJ1-5; a weak D match, TRBD1 (6 bases). CDR1 and CDR2 (germline): MNHNS, SASEGT. The CDR3 runs to 12 residues. The V end lost 8 bases, the J end lost 6 bases, and 11 bases lay between the germline ends. This CDR3 reads CASWRGGQPQHF. Here the CDR3 DNA reads TGTGCCAGCTGGAGAGGGGGTCAGCCCCAGCATTTT.

This sequence joins TRBV19 and TRBJ1-2, with 8 nucleotides matching TRBD1. The V gene's germline CDR1 is LNHDA and CDR2 SQIVND (reference sequence). The CDR3 sequence is 16 residues long. V dropped 0 bases and J dropped 4; count of bases not matched to a gene: 7. The CDR3 is CASSIDPRGRGYGYTF. CDR3 bases: TGTGCCAGTAGTATAGATCCCAGGGGGCGAGGCTATGGCTACACCTTC.

The chain joins TRBV28 to TRBJ1-2, with 7 bases lining up with TRBD1. The CDR3 is 13 amino acids. The germline V gene encodes CDR1 MDHEN and CDR2 SYDVKM. V trimming: 7 bases; J trimming: 6 bases; junction bases outside the gene matches: 8. DNA of the CDR3: TGTGCCAGCACCCGACAGGGCTGGGATGGCTACACCTTC. Translating it yields CASTRQGWDGYTF.

The V gene is TRBV4-1, the J gene TRBJ2-2, with 8 nucleotides matching TRBD1. Germline CDR1 is MGHRA and CDR2 is YSYEKL. The V and J ends lost 1 base and 5 bases, in that order; junction bases with no gene match: 6. The CDR3 loop spans 16 amino acids. CDR3 DNA sequence: TGCGCCAGCAGCCAAGGGACAGGGCGTAAGACCGGGGAGCTGTTTTTT. Protein: CASSQGTGRKTGELFF.

The chain is built from TRBV5-5 and TRBJ2-1; D remains unclear. Trimming took off 1 base at V and 3 bases at J, with 8 bases between the two ends. The CDR3 sequence is 14 residues long. Germline V gene sequence: CDR1 SGHKS, CDR2 YYEKEE (reference sequence). Here the CDR3 reads CASSLSGVYNEQFF. CDR3 coding DNA: TGTGCCAGCAGCTTGAGTGGGGTCTACAATGAGCAGTTCTTC. Complete variable domain (other parts from reference TRBV5-5 and TRBJ2-1): DAGVTQSPTHLIKTRGQQVTLRCSPISGHKSVSWYQQVLGQGPQFIFQYYEKEERGRGNFPDRFSARQFPNYSSELNVNALLLGDSALYLCASSLSGVYNEQFFGPGTRLTVL.

The CDR3 region has the DNA TGTGCCAGCACAGGGGGGGCCGCTTACAATGAGCAGTTCTTC. It encodes CASTGGAAYNEQFF. This sequence joins TRBV9 and TRBJ2-1, with D perhaps given as TRBD1 or TRBD2 (7 bases each). The ends were cut back, 6 bases at V and 4 bases at J, with 14 bases in the middle. This CDR3 spans 14 amino acids. The V gene's germline CDR1 is SGDLS and CDR2 YYNGEE.

The rearrangement joins TRBV7-2 to TRBJ1-5, with D tentatively TRBD1 (5 bases). The CDR3 extends over 16 amino acids. From germline, CDR1 is SGHTA and CDR2 FQGNSA. Trimming removed 1 base at V and 2 bases at J, with 12 bases between. CDR3 residues: CASSLGPARGNQPQHF. The CDR3 DNA is TGTGCCAGCAGCTTAGGGCCCGCCAGGGGCAATCAGCCCCAGCATTTT. Full variable domain (remainder filled in from reference TRBV7-2 and TRBJ1-5): GAGVSQSPSNKVTEKGKDVELRCDPISGHTALYWYRQSLGQGLEFLIYFQGNSAPDKSGLPSDRFSAERTGGSVSTLTIQRTQQEDSAVYLCASSLGPARGNQPQHFGDGTRLSIL.

V usage is TRBV19 and J usage is TRBJ1-1; D might be TRBD1 (5 bases). The CDR3 spans 16 residues. CDR1 is LNHDA and CDR2 is SQIVND in the germline V gene (reference sequence). The V and J ends lost 3 bases and 5 bases respectively, with 19 bases between them. The CDR3 region has the DNA TGTGCCAGTAGTATCGCTAAGGGGCTGTATAGGACTGAAGCTTTCTTT. This encodes CASSIAKGLYRTEAFF.

The chain joins TRBV29-1 to TRBJ1-1; a weak D match, TRBD1 (5 bases). V gave up 6 bases and J gave up 3 bases, with 14 bases separating them. Germline V gene data show CDR1 as SQVTM and CDR2 as ANQGSEA. The length of the CDR3 is 13 residues. The CDR3 region has the DNA TGCAGCGTCCGGGACTCGAAATACACTGAAGCTTTCTTT. As protein: CSVRDSKYTEAFF.

This chain links TRBV27 with TRBJ2-5, with D unclear. Germline V gene data show CDR1 as MNHEY and CDR2 as SMNVEV (reference sequence). This CDR3 comprises 15 residues. Trimming removed 1 base at V and 5 bases at J, with 14 bases between. CDR3 nucleotide sequence: TGTGCCAGCAGTTTATTCGGAGTCAGTCGGGAGACCCAGTACTTC. Its protein product is CASSLFGVSRETQYF.

The V call is TRBV7-6, the J call TRBJ2-1, with D maybe TRBD1 (5 bases). Germline V lookup: CDR1 SGHVS, CDR2 FNYEAQ. CDR3 size: 12 residues. V was shortened by 4 bases and J by 5 bases, with 6 bases between the two germline ends. For the CDR3, the DNA is TGTGCCAGCAGCTCGACAGACAATGAGCAGTTCTTC. Translated, it gives CASSSTDNEQFF.

The CDR3 nucleotides read TGTGCCAGCAACGATTTTGGCGGGCTTAGCACAGATACGCAGTATTTT. Protein: CASNDFGGLSTDTQYF. The chain is built from TRBV28 and TRBJ2-3; a possible D gene is TRBD2 (5 bases). The germline V and J ends were trimmed by 7 bases and 0 bases, with 17 bases remaining between them. This CDR3 is built from 16 residues. Germline-derived CDR1 and CDR2 are MDHEN and SYDVKM.

V gene TRBV30 combines with J gene TRBJ1-5; no definite D call. The V end was cut by 0 bases, the J end by 1 base, with 16 bases between. From germline, CDR1 is GTSNPN and CDR2 SVGIG (reference sequence). The CDR3 extends over 17 amino acids. CDR3 in DNA: TGTGCCTGGAGTGTAAAAGTCGAGGGTCTGAGCAATCAGCCCCAGCATTTT. This translates into CAWSVKVEGLSNQPQHF.

The chain links TRBV12-2 to TRBJ2-5; TRBD1 was called by the table and not checked on the DNA. TRBV12-2 is listed as a pseudogene. The CDR3 is 14 amino acids. CDR3 in DNA: TGTGCAAGTCGGGGACAGGGGAATGTAGAGACCCAGTACTTC. It specifies CASRGQGNVETQYF.